Following are 22 T cell receptor beta chains from one sample sequenced in a study of T cells after yellow fever vaccination. MiXCR was run by TCRdb on the 5' RACE reads, yielding one entry per CDR3 protein. The sample holds about 340,000 distinct CDR3 sequences; roughly an eighth are singletons and the top ten take 3.2%. Sample: CD4+ T cells sorted from PBMCs, taken 15 days after the yellow fever booster vaccination. The receptors shown here come from a man between 18 and 35 years old who received the YFV17D yellow fever vaccine.

This clonotype was recorded a few times. The V call is TRBV11-2, the J call TRBJ2-5, with 7 bases that match TRBD1. Germline CDR1 SGHAT, CDR2 FQNNGV. Trimming at V came to 6 bases and at J to 2 bases, leaving 6 bases not matched to a gene. This CDR3 comprises 14 residues. DNA of the CDR3: TGTGCCAGCAGGCGACAGGGATGGCAAGAGACCCAGTACTTC. It is translated as CASRRQGWQETQYF.

This clonotype has a handful of counts. The chain employs TRBV10-3 and TRBJ1-1, with D perhaps TRBD1 (5 bases). Germline loops: CDR1 ENHRY, CDR2 SYGVKD. This CDR3 contains 12 residues. Deletions cut 8 bases from V and 4 bases from J, with 11 bases between. The CDR3 DNA reads as TGTGCCATCCGGGGGGGAGGCACTGAAGCTTTCTTT. This sequence encodes CAIRGGGTEAFF.

This rearrangement joins TRBV6-6 to TRBJ2-5; 9 bases are shared with TRBD1. Losses at the gene ends were 5 bases for V and 7 bases for J; bases not matched to a gene: 5. Per germline, CDR1 MNHNY and CDR2 SVGAGI (reference sequence). There are 13 residues in the CDR3. The DNA of the CDR3 is TGTGCCAGCAGTGGGACAGGGTCGGGGACCCAGTACTTC. It specifies CASSGTGSGTQYF.

The chain employs TRBV7-9 and TRBJ2-5; D possibly matches TRBD1 or TRBD2 (5 bases each). The CDR3 covers 13 residues. The V gene lost 11 bases and the J gene lost 1 base, with 14 bases spanning the gap. Germline CDR1 reads SEHNR; CDR2 reads FQNEAQ (reference sequence). CDR3 in amino acids: CALGASLQETQYF. The CDR3 DNA reads as TGTGCCCTCGGGGCTAGTCTCCAAGAGACCCAGTACTTC. Full variable domain (missing parts from reference TRBV7-9 and TRBJ2-5): DTGVSQNPRHKITKRGQNVTFRCDPISEHNRLYWYRQTLGQGPEFLTYFQNEAQLEKSRLLSDRFSAERPKGSFSTLEIQRTEQGDSAMYLCALGASLQETQYFGPGTRLLVL.

This clonotype was detected a few times. This chain connects TRBV7-2 to TRBJ1-5; D is undetermined. CDR1 SGHTA and CDR2 FQGNSA come from the germline V gene. Trimming cost V 5 bases and J 3 bases, with 8 bases left between them. The CDR3 has 13 amino acids. The CDR3 loop reads CASSERNNQPQHF. The CDR3 DNA is TGTGCCAGCAGCGAACGGAACAATCAGCCCCAGCATTTT.

This rearrangement joins TRBV24-1 to TRBJ2-2, with D unresolved. Looked up from germline, CDR1 is KGHDR and CDR2 is SFDVKD. The CDR3 length is 11 residues. V shed 4 bases and J shed 4 bases, with 0 bases lying between them. The chain's CDR3 is CATSDTGELFF. CDR3 nucleotide sequence: TGTGCCACCAGTGACACCGGGGAGCTGTTTTTT.

This clonotype was observed a handful of times. The chain couples TRBV20-1 to TRBJ1-5, with D perhaps TRBD1 (5 bases). The CDR3 covers 15 residues. Germline-derived CDR1 and CDR2 are DFQATT and SNEGSKA (reference sequence). Between the trimmed V and J ends, which lost 0 bases and 4 bases, there was a span of 13 bases. CDR3 in DNA: TGCAGTGCTAGAGAGGGGGAAGGGGAAAATCAGCCCCAGCATTTT. Protein sequence: CSAREGEGENQPQHF.

This clonotype was detected only a few times. V is TRBV5-1 and J is TRBJ2-1, with D unclear. Germline V gene data show CDR1 as SGHRS and CDR2 as YFSETQ. The CDR3 runs to 14 residues. V lost 5 bases to trimming and J lost 4 bases, with 13 bases between them. Here the CDR3 DNA reads TGCGCCAGCAGACCCGGTAGTGGATACAATGAGCAGTTCTTC. The encoded protein is CASRPGSGYNEQFF.

This rearrangement joins TRBV4-2 to TRBJ2-2; 7 bases align to TRBD2. CDR3 length: 16 residues. The J segment lost 4 bases and the V segment lost 7 bases, leaving 12 bases of the junction unmatched. Germline CDR1 and CDR2: LGHNA and YNFKEQ. The CDR3 is CASTSRSGTLTGELFF. In nucleotides, the CDR3 is TGTGCCAGCACCTCACGGAGCGGGACCCTCACCGGGGAGCTGTTTTTT.

This clonotype has only a few counts. This chain links TRBV5-1 with TRBJ2-4; no firm D call. Germline-derived CDR1 and CDR2 are SGHRS and YFSETQ. This CDR3 contains 12 residues. V was clipped by 4 bases and J by 14 bases, with 16 bases between them. The CDR3 DNA is TGCGCCAGCAGCGCTGACCGGGCCGTAAAGTACTTC. Amino acid sequence: CASSADRAVKYF.

J is TRBJ2-3 and V is TRBV7-3; 8 bases agree with TRBD2. CDR1 is SGHTA and CDR2 is FQGTGA in the germline V gene. This CDR3 has 15 residues. J lost 6 bases, V lost 3 bases, and 8 bases had no gene match. The CDR3 loop is CASSFGGAQSDTQYF. As DNA, the CDR3 is TGTGCCAGCAGCTTCGGGGGGGCTCAATCGGATACGCAGTATTTT.

There are a few counts of this clonotype. The V gene is TRBV12-5, the J gene TRBJ2-2; TRBD1 or TRBD2 may be the D gene (5 bases each). V dropped 7 bases and J dropped 1 base, with 16 bases sitting between them. The CDR3 spans 16 residues. Germline V gene lookup returns CDR1 LGHNT and CDR2 FRNRAP. The CDR3 protein is CASAPGPSRNTGELFF. The CDR3 DNA sequence: TGTGCTAGTGCCCCGGGGCCCAGCAGGAACACCGGGGAGCTGTTTTTT.

The rearrangement links TRBV7-9 to TRBJ1-4; D ambiguous. The germline CDR1 and CDR2 sequences are SEHNR and FQNEAQ (reference sequence). Trimming shortened V by 0 bases and J by 6 bases, and 11 bases separated the two germline ends. The CDR3 length is 15 residues. The CDR3 sequence is CASSLAREVDEKLFF. The CDR3 region has the DNA TGTGCCAGCAGCTTAGCGCGCGAGGTGGATGAAAAACTGTTTTTT.

In its sample, this clonotype was seen a few times. The rearrangement links TRBV20-1 to TRBJ1-5, with unresolved D. The V gene lost 3 bases and the J gene lost 5 bases, with 11 bases spanning the gap. Germline V gene sequence: CDR1 DFQATT, CDR2 SNEGSKA (reference sequence). This CDR3 has 13 amino acids. The CDR3 sequence: CSASVTVDQPQHF. In DNA, the CDR3 is TGCAGTGCTAGTGTTACAGTAGATCAGCCCCAGCATTTT.

This chain uses TRBV20-1 with TRBJ2-5; D is possibly TRBD2 (5 bases). This CDR3 comprises 15 residues. The V end lost 6 bases, the J end lost 7 bases, and 24 bases lay between the germline ends. The germline V gene encodes CDR1 DFQATT and CDR2 SNEGSKA (reference sequence). The CDR3 nucleotides read TGCAGTGCCCACCGCTCGATGGACTTCTCAGGGACCCAGTACTTC. This sequence encodes CSAHRSMDFSGTQYF.

This clonotype showed up just a few times. CDR3 loop: CASSQDDGTPYYEQYF. The DNA for the CDR3 is TGCGCCAGCAGCCAAGATGATGGGACACCCTACTACGAGCAGTACTTC. The chain combines TRBV4-3 with TRBJ2-7, with a possible D match to TRBD1 (6 bases). Germline V gene data show CDR1 as LGHNA and CDR2 as YSLEER. V was clipped by 0 bases and J by 3 bases, with 15 bases between them. The CDR3 runs to 16 residues.

V usage is TRBV29-1 and J usage is TRBJ1-3, with D possibly TRBD1 on 6 matching bases. Germline CDR1 SQVTM, CDR2 ANQGSEA. The CDR3 length is 16 residues. V gave up 7 bases and J gave up 0 bases, with 19 bases separating them. This chain's CDR3 is CSATRGTTLSGNTIYF. In DNA form, the CDR3 reads TGCAGCGCCACACGGGGGACAACCCTCTCTGGAAACACCATATATTTT.

In its sample, this clonotype was seen a few times. The CDR3 region has the DNA TGCAGTGCTAGGTGGGGGTTCCAAGAGACCCAGTACTTC. Its translation: CSARWGFQETQYF. The chain uses TRBV20-1 and TRBJ2-5, with D perhaps given as TRBD1 or TRBD2 (5 bases each). Trimming removed 3 bases at V and 1 base at J, with 9 bases between. This CDR3 has 13 amino acids. Per the germline V gene, CDR1 is DFQATT and CDR2 is SNEGSKA (reference sequence).

J is TRBJ1-1 and V is TRBV5-4, with D uncertain. The CDR3 is 12 residues long. Trimming stripped 7 bases from V and 0 bases from J, with 7 bases between. From germline, CDR1 is SGHNT and CDR2 YYREEE (reference sequence). The CDR3 DNA follows: TGTGCCAGCGGCACCCTGAACACTGAAGCTTTCTTT. Translated: CASGTLNTEAFF.

This clonotype was seen only a few times. V and J are TRBV12-3 or TRBV12-4 and TRBJ2-3, with a tentative D call TRBD2 (6 bases). The V end lost 2 bases, the J end lost 1 base, and 10 bases lay between the germline ends. This CDR3 is 15 amino acids long. CDR3 region: CASSLFGGGTDTQYF. The DNA of the CDR3 is TGTGCCAGCAGTTTATTCGGAGGGGGCACAGATACGCAGTATTTT.

This clonotype appeared a few times. V gene TRBV7-2 combines with J gene TRBJ2-5, with TRBD2 as a possible D gene (7 bases). Germline CDR1 reads SGHTA; CDR2 reads FQGNSA. Trimming took 11 bases from V and 9 from J, leaving 19 bases between them. The CDR3 contains 12 residues. Here the CDR3 DNA reads TGTGCCGAGGGGGGAGAGGGGGGGCCCCAGTACTTC. It is translated as CAEGGEGGPQYF.

This clonotype appeared a few times. The chain combines TRBV19 with TRBJ1-5, with D perhaps matching TRBD1 (5 bases). The V gene's germline CDR1 is LNHDA and CDR2 SQIVND (reference sequence). This CDR3 comprises 15 residues. The V gene lost 9 bases and the J gene lost 3 bases, with 18 bases spanning the gap. The CDR3 sequence is CASSRGGYDNQPQHF. CDR3 coding DNA: TGTGCCAGCTCCCGGGGGGGTTACGACAATCAGCCCCAGCATTTT.